Presented here are 19 T cell receptor beta chains from one specimen sequenced in a study of blood T cells in healthy people across ages. Using a J-beta primer mix together with a sample-barcoded 5' primer, a second PCR was run for about 6 to 11 cycles. TCRdb processed the 5' RACE reads anew with MiXCR; each CDR3 protein has one entry. Among 700,000 to 900,000 distinct CDR3 sequences listed, 40% to 65% were seen once. The sample taken for sequencing was blood. The receptors come from a man older than 75 in good health.

In its sample, this clonotype was seen once. This may come from a read error, since a much larger clone is one base off. The V and J genes are TRBV15 and TRBJ2-4, with a possible D match to TRBD2 (6 bases). The DNA end favors TRBJ2-7, so the J call may be wrong. Germline lookup yields CDR1 LNHNV and CDR2 YYDKDF (reference sequence). The length of the CDR3 is 17 residues. The CDR3 protein is CATSSDSGSHGGCEQYF. CDR3 in DNA: TGTGCCACCAGCAGTGATAGCGGATCTCACGGGGGATGCGAGCAGTACTTC.

The V gene is TRBV11-2, the J gene TRBJ2-3; TRBD2 matches at 11 bases. CDR1 and CDR2 from the germline V gene are SGHAT and FQNNGV. Trimming took 5 bases from V and 14 from J; bases not matched to a gene: 15. This CDR3 has 15 residues. CDR3 in DNA: TGTGCCAGCAGCCATAGCGGGAGGGAGCACAGATACGCGTATTTT. It encodes CASSHSGREHRYAYF.

The chain couples TRBV28 to TRBJ1-5; 8 nucleotides align to TRBD1. This CDR3 region has 15 residues. Unmatched junction bases numbered 12, after V lost 3 bases and J lost 11 bases. Germline assignment: CDR1 MDHEN and CDR2 SYDVKM. The CDR3 spells CASSFTGGRSASQHF. The CDR3 nucleotides read TGTGCCAGCAGTTTCACAGGGGGGCGATCAGCGTCCCAGCATTTT. Combining the CDR3 with reference TRBV28 and TRBJ1-5 gives the whole variable domain DVKVTQSSRYLVKRTGEKVFLECVQDMDHENMFWYRQDPGLGLRLIYFSYDVKMKEKGDIPEGYSVSREKKERFSLILESASTNQTSMYLCASSFTGGRSASQHFGDGTRLSIL.

The CDR3 region is CASSNSGRPIHEQYF. DNA of the CDR3: TGTGCCAGCAGCAATAGCGGGAGGCCGATCCACGAGCAGTACTTC. The chain carries TRBV7-2 and TRBJ2-7; 10 bases agree with TRBD2. The germline V gene encodes CDR1 SGHTA and CDR2 FQGNSA. This CDR3 is built from 15 residues. The V gene end was trimmed by 5 bases and the J gene end by 5 bases; junction bases not matched to a gene: 9. The full variable domain, in which reference TRBV7-2 and TRBJ2-7 provide the parts outside the CDR3, is GAGVSQSPSNKVTEKGKDVELRCDPISGHTALYWYRQSLGQGLEFLIYFQGNSAPDKSGLPSDRFSAERTGGSVSTLTIQRTQQEDSAVYLCASSNSGRPIHEQYFGPGTRLTVT.

This clonotype has a single count. CDR3: CASSKTAGVNNEQFF. In DNA, the CDR3 is TGTGCCAGCAGCAAGACGGCGGGAGTGAATAATGAGCAGTTCTTC. The V gene is TRBV9, the J gene TRBJ2-1; 7 positions agree with TRBD2. The CDR3 loop spans 15 amino acids. Per the germline V gene, CDR1 is SGDLS and CDR2 is YYNGEE. The V segment lost 4 bases and the J segment 7 bases; nucleotides outside the gene matches: 11.

This clonotype was observed a handful of times. The V call is TRBV7-2, the J call TRBJ2-7; 7 bases are shared with TRBD2. Losses at the gene ends were 5 bases for V and 6 bases for J; bases not matched to a gene: 10. The CDR3 is 14 residues long. The germline gives CDR1 SGHTA, CDR2 FQGNSA. Written as DNA, the CDR3 is TGTGCCAGCAGCACCCAGCGACTAGCAGCCGAGCAGTACTTC. This encodes CASSTQRLAAEQYF.

This clonotype was detected a few times. This chain uses TRBV27 with TRBJ2-1; 9 positions match TRBD2. Germline trimming cut 4 bases from V and 4 bases from J; bases unmatched to any gene: 2. CDR1 is MNHEY and CDR2 is SMNVEV in the germline V gene (reference sequence). The CDR3 has 14 residues. In DNA form, the CDR3 reads TGTGCCAGCAGTTATCTAGCGGGGTACAATGAGCAGTTCTTC. It translates to CASSYLAGYNEQFF.

This clonotype was observed many times. The chain employs TRBV20-1 and TRBJ2-1; D may be TRBD2 (5 bases). V was shortened by 3 bases and J by 2 bases, with 17 bases between the two germline ends. The CDR3 length is 16 residues. CDR1 DFQATT and CDR2 SNEGSKA come from the germline V gene (reference sequence). In DNA, the CDR3 is TGCAGTGCTAGGGAGGTTCTGCGGGCAGCCTACAATGAGCAGTTCTTC. It yields the protein CSAREVLRAAYNEQFF.

The chain carries TRBV15 and TRBJ2-5, with TRBD1 identical over 7 bases. TRBJ2-7 explains the end of the DNA better; the J call may be wrong. Germline lookup yields CDR1 LNHNV and CDR2 YYDKDF (reference sequence). This CDR3 has 17 amino acids. CDR3 coding DNA: TGTGCCACCAGCAGAGATCCCCTCCCCGGGACAGAAGGCGAGCAGTACTTC. Its protein is CATSRDPLPGTEGEQYF.

This clonotype has just a few counts. V and J are TRBV4-1 and TRBJ2-7; D might be TRBD2 (6 bases). This CDR3 comprises 14 residues. Trimming pared 2 bases from V and 8 bases from J, leaving 16 bases between. From germline, CDR1 is MGHRA and CDR2 YSYEKL. CDR3 protein: CASSQPREQAQQYF. CDR3 nucleotide sequence: TGCGCCAGCAGCCAACCCCGGGAGCAGGCCCAGCAGTACTTC.

This clonotype was seen a handful of times. This rearrangement joins TRBV2 to TRBJ2-7; 9 nucleotides line up with TRBD2. Germline V lookup: CDR1 SNHLY, CDR2 FYNNEI. This CDR3 has 14 amino acids. After removal of 10 bases from V and 3 bases from J, the junction contained 10 bases not matched to a gene. CDR3 in DNA: TGTGCCACCCAGATGACTAGCGGAGACTACGAGCAGTACTTC. Translated, it gives CATQMTSGDYEQYF.

This clonotype showed up just a few times. The rearrangement uses TRBV6-5 and TRBJ1-1; 7 bases line up with TRBD1. The CDR3 spans 14 residues. Germline V CDR1 and CDR2: MNHEY, SVGAGI. Germline trimming cut 2 bases from V and 1 base from J; bases unmatched to any gene: 1. CDR3 sequence reads: CASSYGTENTEAFF. The CDR3 DNA reads TGTGCCAGCAGTTACGGGACAGAGAACACTGAAGCTTTCTTT.

The rearrangement links TRBV5-1 to TRBJ2-5; 7 nucleotides agree with TRBD1. The junction had 13 bases not matched to a gene; V was cut back by 5 bases and J by 9 bases. This CDR3 spans 14 amino acids. The germline gives CDR1 SGHRS, CDR2 YFSETQ. This CDR3 is CASSLSRGPGAQYF. The CDR3 DNA reads as TGCGCCAGCAGTCTCTCGAGGGGGCCCGGGGCCCAGTACTTC.

The gene calls are TRBV6-2 or TRBV6-3 and TRBJ2-2; 9 bases fit TRBD2. Germline CDR1 MNHEY, CDR2 SVGEGT. The length of the CDR3 is 16 residues. The V and J ends lost 2 bases and 4 bases, in that order; junction bases with no gene match: 5. As DNA, the CDR3 is TGTGCCAGCAGTTACCCCCTAGCGGGAACCACCGGGGAGCTGTTTTTT. The encoded protein is CASSYPLAGTTGELFF.

The V gene is TRBV20-1, the J gene TRBJ1-1; the match to TRBD1 covers 7 bases. Trimming cost V 6 bases and J 0 bases; bases outside gene matches: 4. Germline assignment: CDR1 DFQATT and CDR2 SNEGSKA (reference sequence). This CDR3 is built from 13 residues. CDR3 sequence: CSAIGGLNTEAFF. The CDR3 coding sequence is TGCAGTGCGATAGGGGGCCTGAACACTGAAGCTTTCTTT.

This clonotype was observed a handful of times. The chain has TRBV20-1 and TRBJ2-7, with TRBD2 matching over 8 bases. With V trimmed by 4 bases and J by 2 bases, 13 bases remained unmatched. This CDR3 has 16 amino acids. CDR1 DFQATT and CDR2 SNEGSKA come from the germline V gene (reference sequence). DNA of the CDR3: TGCAGTGCTACTGAGTTCGGGGGGGGCGTCCCCTACGAGCAGTACTTC. Amino acids: CSATEFGGGVPYEQYF.

This clonotype was counted only a few times. This chain joins TRBV3-1 and TRBJ2-2, with D perhaps matching TRBD2 (10 bases). Looked up from germline, CDR1 is LGHDT and CDR2 is YNNKEL (reference sequence). This CDR3 comprises 14 residues. CDR3 in amino acids: CASGRTGDTGELFF. DNA for the CDR3: TGTGCTAGCGGGAGGACAGGGGACACCGGGGAGCTGTTTTTT.

There are a few counts of this clonotype. The V and J genes are TRBV6-2 or TRBV6-3 and TRBJ1-2; D ambiguous. From germline, CDR1 is MNHEY and CDR2 SVGEGT. The CDR3 covers 10 residues. Trimming removed 4 bases from V and 7 bases from J, with 4 bases in between. The CDR3 region is CASSSIGYTF. CDR3 bases: TGTGCCAGCAGTTCAATTGGCTACACCTTC.

In its sample, this clonotype was seen a few times. This chain uses TRBV9 with TRBJ2-7; no reliable D call. V lost 5 bases to trimming and J lost 3 bases, with 21 bases between them. Germline CDR1 and CDR2: SGDLS and YYNGEE. CDR3 length: 16 residues. DNA for the CDR3: TGTGCCAGCAGGTGTAGTGGGTCGGGTAACAACTACGAGCAGTACTTC. Its protein is CASRCSGSGNNYEQYF.